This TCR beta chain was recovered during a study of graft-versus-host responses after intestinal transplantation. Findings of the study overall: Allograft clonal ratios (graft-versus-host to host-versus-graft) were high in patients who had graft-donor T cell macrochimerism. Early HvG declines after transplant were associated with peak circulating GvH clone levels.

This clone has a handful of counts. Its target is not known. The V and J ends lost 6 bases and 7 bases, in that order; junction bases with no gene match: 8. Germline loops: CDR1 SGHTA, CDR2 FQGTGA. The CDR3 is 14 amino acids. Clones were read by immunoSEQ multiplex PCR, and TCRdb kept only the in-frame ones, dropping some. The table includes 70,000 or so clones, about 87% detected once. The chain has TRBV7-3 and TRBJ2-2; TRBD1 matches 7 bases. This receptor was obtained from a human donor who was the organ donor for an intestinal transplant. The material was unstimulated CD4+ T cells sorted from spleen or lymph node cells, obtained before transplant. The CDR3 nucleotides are TGTGCCAGCAGGGTAAAGGGGGCGAGCGGGGAGCTGTTTTTT. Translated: CASRVKGASGELFF.